The 18 T cell receptor beta chains listed next were all sequenced from one sample in a study of Ad26.COV2.S vaccination and SARS-CoV-2 variants (dated by TCRdb to about 2021). This specimen's treatment or condition label, per the study, means: some 20 received Ad26.COV2.S at low or high dose, single or two shots; about 5 received placebo; per-sample allocation not given. Repertoires of vaccine and placebo recipients were sequenced from samples taken on day 63 after the first injection. Library generation was performed with the immunoSEQ multiplex PCR assay. Here the immuneACCESS table is served through TCRdb, limited to in-frame sequences with V and J called. Missing clones are a known gap in these copies; in checked studies unresolved V genes cover under half, and the rest lacks a known reason. This sample gives 300,000 to 500,000 clones in total; about 85% of them show up just once. 3.5% of the sample is held by the ten biggest clonotypes.

The sample in question was peripheral blood, obtained in a trial of Ad26.COV2.S vaccine versus placebo. Every receptor here comes from a person aged 18-65 years who received the Ad26.COV2.S COVID-19 vaccine or a placebo.

V usage is TRBV20-1 and J usage is TRBJ2-1; unclear D gene. From germline, CDR1 is DFQATT and CDR2 SNEGSKA (reference sequence). Trimming removed 0 bases from V and 8 bases from J, with 5 bases in between. This CDR3 is built from 11 residues. The CDR3 spells CSAREGYEQFF. The CDR3, as DNA: TGCAGTGCTAGAGAGGGATATGAGCAGTTCTTC.

This chain connects TRBV7-6 to TRBJ2-7; TRBD1 is a possible D gene (5 bases). Trimming removed 1 base at V and 6 bases at J, with 10 bases between. The CDR3 extends over 13 amino acids. CDR1 is SGHVS and CDR2 is FNYEAQ in the germline V gene. The CDR3 DNA is TGTGCCAGCAGCTTAGGGAGCCAGGGCGAGCAGTACTTC. Translated: CASSLGSQGEQYF.

The CDR3 DNA is TGTGCCAGCAGTGAGTGGGAGACCCAGTACTTC. This encodes CASSEWETQYF. The rearrangement uses TRBV2 and TRBJ2-5; no definite D call. This CDR3 has 11 amino acids. V was trimmed by 3 bases and J by 5 bases, leaving 4 bases between them. The V gene's germline CDR1 is SNHLY and CDR2 FYNNEI.

V usage is TRBV18 and J usage is TRBJ1-1, with D perhaps TRBD1 (6 bases). The CDR3 runs 15 residues. Germline V gene data show CDR1 as KGHSH and CDR2 as LQKENI. The V and J ends lost 3 bases and 5 bases respectively, with 16 bases between them. The CDR3 reads CASSPEQGFETEAFF. The CDR3 DNA reads as TGTGCCAGCTCACCGGAACAGGGTTTCGAGACTGAAGCTTTCTTT.

V gene TRBV7-2 combines with J gene TRBJ1-2; 9 positions agree with TRBD1. The CDR3 spans 15 residues. Germline assignment: CDR1 SGHTA and CDR2 FQGNSA. The J segment lost 2 bases and the V segment lost 1 base, leaving 2 bases of the junction unmatched. The CDR3 sequence is CASSLVGQGNYGYTF. The CDR3 DNA reads TGTGCCAGCAGCTTAGTGGGACAGGGAAACTATGGCTACACCTTC.

J is TRBJ1-6 and V is TRBV4-3; D not resolved. Between the trimmed V and J ends, which lost 0 bases and 0 bases, there was a span of 9 bases. This CDR3 is 17 amino acids long. Germline CDR1 reads LGHNA; CDR2 reads YSLEER. The DNA for the CDR3 is TGCGCCAGCAGCCAAGACTTCAGGTTCTCCTATAATTCACCCCTCCACTTT. Translated: CASSQDFRFSYNSPLHF.

This clone showed up just once. The chain combines TRBV11-2 with TRBJ1-2; D perhaps matches TRBD1 (6 bases). Germline V gene lookup returns CDR1 SGHAT and CDR2 FQNNGV. The CDR3 consists of 14 residues. The ends were cut back, 7 bases at V and 5 bases at J, with 17 bases in the middle. The CDR3 nucleotides read TGTGCCAGCACCAAAGGAGGGGGAACTTATGGCTACACCTTC. It encodes CASTKGGGTYGYTF.

The chain has TRBV28 and TRBJ1-1; TRBD1 agrees at 8 bases. CDR3 length equals 14 residues. From germline, CDR1 is MDHEN and CDR2 SYDVKM. The trim removed 6 bases at V and 1 base at J, leaving 4 bases unmatched. As DNA, the CDR3 is TGTGCCAGCAGAAGCACAGGGGGGAACACTGAAGCTTTCTTT. Its protein is CASRSTGGNTEAFF.

The gene calls are TRBV27 and TRBJ1-6, with D possibly matching TRBD1 (5 bases). Germline V lookup: CDR1 MNHEY, CDR2 SMNVEV (reference sequence). The CDR3 contains 15 residues. Trimming removed 5 bases at V and 7 bases at J, with 15 bases between. The DNA of the CDR3 is TGTGCCAGCAGTCCATTTGCAGGGAGCAATTCACCCCTCCACTTT. Residues: CASSPFAGSNSPLHF.

V usage is TRBV29-1 and J usage is TRBJ2-7; 8 positions match TRBD1. CDR3 length equals 12 residues. The trim removed 8 bases at V and 4 bases at J, leaving 7 bases unmatched. From germline, CDR1 is SQVTM and CDR2 ANQGSEA. DNA of the CDR3: TGCAGCCAAGACAGGGGTTTTTACGAGCAGTACTTC. This encodes CSQDRGFYEQYF.

V usage is TRBV7-9 and J usage is TRBJ2-5, with unresolved D. CDR3 length: 12 residues. Germline V gene data show CDR1 as SEHNR and CDR2 as FQNEAQ (reference sequence). With 0 bases removed from V and 7 bases from J, the gap between germline ends came to 6 bases. In DNA, the CDR3 is TGTGCCAGCAGCTTAGCCGCTGGGACCCAGTACTTC. This codes for CASSLAAGTQYF.

J is TRBJ2-7 and V is TRBV29-1; D unclear. V was shortened by 5 bases and J by 2 bases, with 7 bases between the two germline ends. This CDR3 is 11 amino acids long. Germline-derived CDR1 and CDR2 are SQVTM and ANQGSEA. The CDR3 loop reads CSVSWTYEQYF. As DNA, the CDR3 is TGCAGCGTTTCTTGGACCTACGAGCAGTACTTC.

J is TRBJ1-1 and V is TRBV29-1, with a tentative D call TRBD1 (5 bases). The CDR3 contains 12 residues. Germline loops: CDR1 SQVTM, CDR2 ANQGSEA. With 7 bases removed from V and 3 bases from J, the gap between germline ends came to 12 bases. The CDR3 region is CSGGEVDTEAFF. CDR3 DNA: TGCAGCGGGGGGGAAGTTGACACTGAAGCTTTCTTT. The full variable domain, its missing parts supplied by reference TRBV29-1 and TRBJ1-1, is SAVISQKPSRDICQRGTSLTIQCQVDSQVTMMFWYRQQPGQSLTLIATANQGSEATYESGFVIDKFPISRPNLTFSTLTVSNMSPEDSSIYLCSGGEVDTEAFFGQGTRLTVV.

The chain recombines TRBV19 with TRBJ2-2; unclear D gene. The V gene's germline CDR1 is LNHDA and CDR2 SQIVND (reference sequence). V gave up 3 bases and J gave up 6 bases, with 5 bases separating them. The CDR3 covers 12 residues. The CDR3 region is CASSISSGELFF. The CDR3 coding sequence is TGTGCCAGTAGTATCTCCTCCGGGGAGCTGTTTTTT.

The V and J genes are TRBV10-3 and TRBJ2-1, with 11 bases fitting TRBD2. The CDR3 consists of 14 residues. After removal of 7 bases from V and 7 bases from J, the junction contained 6 bases not matched to a gene. Germline CDR1 ENHRY, CDR2 SYGVKD. The CDR3 reads CAIKGLAGGNEQFF. CDR3 in DNA: TGTGCCATCAAGGGTCTAGCGGGGGGAAATGAGCAGTTCTTC.

The gene calls are TRBV3-1 (or the pseudogene TRBV3-2) and TRBJ1-2, with D unclear. CDR1 is LGHDT, CDR2 YNNKEL, per germline (reference sequence). The CDR3 consists of 13 residues. Between the trimmed V and J ends, which lost 1 base and 7 bases, there was a span of 10 bases. CDR3 DNA sequence: TGTGCCAGCAGCCAAGCAGCGGGGTTTGGCTACACCTTC. It translates to CASSQAAGFGYTF.

V usage is TRBV4-1 and J usage is TRBJ2-3, with 15 bases matching TRBD2. The CDR3 consists of 17 residues. Germline V gene lookup returns CDR1 MGHRA and CDR2 YSYEKL. The ends lost 3 bases at V and 6 bases at J; junction bases unmatched: 7. CDR3: CASSHRGLAGGRDTQYF. DNA for the CDR3: TGCGCCAGCAGCCACCGAGGACTAGCGGGGGGGAGGGATACGCAGTATTTT.

This clone was observed once. The J gene is TRBJ2-3, the V gene TRBV9, with D possibly called TRBD1 or TRBD2 (6 bases each). CDR3 size: 16 residues. V gave up 1 base and J gave up 2 bases, with 14 bases separating them. Germline loops: CDR1 SGDLS, CDR2 YYNGEE. The DNA of the CDR3 is TGTGCCAGCAGCGTAAGGGGGGCCCTGACCACAGATACGCAGTATTTT. Its protein product is CASSVRGALTTDTQYF. Supplemented by reference TRBV9 and TRBJ2-3, the full variable domain reads DSGVTQTPKHLITATGQRVTLRCSPRSGDLSVYWYQQSLDQGLQFLIQYYNGEERAKGNILERFSAQQFPDLHSELNLSSLELGDSALYFCASSVRGALTTDTQYFGPGTRLTVL.